This T cell receptor (beta chain) was recovered during a study of cytomegalovirus exposure and HLA in healthy donors. At the level of the study: Roughly 85 million unique TCRs from HLA-typed donors made up an early data release.

Comments on this clone: As yet, its antigen is unknown.

This PCR relied on a set of 60 Vbeta primers and 13 Jbeta primers. Sequencing was performed with immunoSEQ multiplex PCR; in TCRdb, only in-frame clones are kept and a portion is missing. The sample has about 200,000 clones, around 80% seen once. Study observations and caveats: In a later analysis, more than 15,000 TCR beta sequences were associated with HLA alleles at 0.05 false discovery rate.

The ends lost 3 bases at V and 7 bases at J; junction bases unmatched: 2. Germline V gives CDR1 SGHTA, CDR2 FQGTGA. The CDR3 is made up of 13 amino acids. The receptor was derived from a male donor in good health and CMV-seronegative. The V gene is TRBV7-3, the J gene TRBJ2-1; TRBD1 matches 8 bases. Sequencing was done on a sample of PBMCs. The CDR3 bases are TGTGCCAGCAGCTTCAGGACAGGGAATGAGCAGTTCTTC. Translating gives CASSFRTGNEQFF.